This is a list of T cell receptor beta chains from one sample in a study of cytomegalovirus exposure and HLA in healthy donors. Measured with immunoSEQ multiplex PCR; TCRdb has only the in-frame clones, and not every one. The table lists about 81,000 clones, around four fifths of them singletons. Sequencing was performed on PBMCs. These receptors were collected from a man in his forties or fifties in good health and CMV-seropositive. Both conserved end residues are part of each CDR3. A D gene is named only where the DNA matches it firmly. Clone size is given for some rows only: seen once, a few or many times, or a class if the clone is expanded.

TRBJ1-1 | 13 | - | - | TRBV2 | CASSADRNTEAFF | TGTGCCAGCAGCGCGGACAGAAACACTGAAGCTTTCTTT
TRBJ1-3 | 13 | - | - | TRBV30 | CAWSAGAGNTIYF | TGTGCCTGGAGCGCAGGGGCTGGAAACACCATATATTTT
TRBJ2-7 | 15 | TRBD1 | - | TRBV6-5 | CASSYSGQGGWEQYF | TGTGCCAGCAGTTACTCGGGACAGGGGGGCTGGGAGCAGTACTTC
TRBJ1-4 | 13 | - | - | TRBV11-2 | CASNGQRGEKLFF | TGTGCCAGCAACGGACAGCGGGGTGAAAAACTGTTTTTT
TRBJ1-2 | 15 | - | - | TRBV9 | CASSVDSQGGYGYTF | TGTGCCAGCAGCGTAGACAGTCAAGGTGGTTATGGCTACACCTTC
TRBJ2-1 | 15 | TRBD1 | - | TRBV18 | CASSRGQGARNEQFF | TGTGCCAGCTCACGCGGACAGGGGGCGAGGAATGAGCAGTTCTTC
TRBJ2-3 | 12 | - | few | TRBV11-3 | CASRSWSDTQYF | TGTGCCAGCCGTAGCTGGTCAGATACGCAGTATTTT
TRBJ1-5 | 15 | TRBD1 | - | TRBV7-9 | CASSLGDSRYQPQHF | TGTGCCAGCAGCCTCGGGGACAGCCGTTATCAGCCCCAGCATTTT
TRBJ1-2 | 15 | TRBD1 | few | TRBV11-3 | CASSLEGTGSNGYTF | TGTGCCAGCAGCTTAGAAGGGACAGGGAGTAATGGCTACACCTTC
TRBJ2-1 | 17 | TRBD2 | - | TRBV4-3 | CASSQGGLAAFYNEQFF | TGCGCCAGCAGCCAAGGGGGACTAGCGGCGTTTTACAATGAGCAGTTCTTC
TRBJ2-7 | 15 | TRBD1 | - | TRBV5-1 | CASSLEGTGGSEQYF | TGCGCCAGCAGCTTGGAAGGGACAGGGGGCTCCGAGCAGTACTTC
TRBJ2-7 | 11 | - | - | TRBV2 | CASRRAYEQYF | TGTGCCAGCAGGCGCGCGTACGAGCAGTACTTC
TRBJ2-3 | 15 | TRBD2 | - | TRBV6-4 | CASSRLAGVADTQYF | TGTGCCAGCAGTAGACTAGCGGGGGTCGCAGATACGCAGTATTTT
TRBJ2-5 | 13 | TRBD2 | - | TRBV18 | CASSPPERTSQYF | TGTGCCAGCTCACCACCGGAAAGGACTAGCCAGTACTTC
TRBJ1-1 | 15 | - | - | TRBV5-8 | CASSLSFFSAGKVFF | TGTGCCAGCAGCTTGTCTTTTTTTTCGGCAGGGAAGGTTTTCTTT
TRBJ1-2 | 15 | - | - | TRBV6-5 | CASSYGGEGSYGYTF | TGTGCCAGCAGTTACGGAGGGGAAGGATCATATGGCTACACCTTC
TRBJ1-1 | 10 | - | - | TRBV30 | CAWSSTEAFF | TGTGCCTGGAGTTCGACTGAAGCTTTCTTT
TRBJ2-5 | 14 | - | - | TRBV10-3 | CAISPENRDETQYF | TGTGCCATCAGTCCGGAAAACAGGGATGAGACCCAGTACTTC
TRBJ1-1 | 14 | TRBD1 | - | TRBV5-4 | CASSQGAVNTEAFF | TGTGCCAGCAGCCAGGGGGCGGTGAACACTGAAGCTTTCTTT
TRBJ1-2 | 14 | - | - | TRBV7-9 | CASSFAGNPYGYTF | TGTGCCAGCAGCTTCGCAGGGAACCCCTATGGCTACACCTTC
TRBJ1-1 | 13 | TRBD1 | - | TRBV6-1 | CASTRQGATEAFF | TGTGCCAGCACCAGACAGGGCGCCACTGAAGCTTTCTTT
TRBJ2-1 | 15 | TRBD2 | - | TRBV7-3 | CASSLEPSGYNEQFF | TGTGCCAGCAGCTTAGAGCCTAGCGGGTATAATGAGCAGTTCTTC
TRBJ2-1 | 16 | TRBD2 | - | TRBV11-1 | CASSSNSGRAYNEQFF | TGTGCCAGCAGCTCAAATAGCGGGAGGGCTTACAATGAGCAGTTCTTC
TRBJ2-2 | 12 | TRBD2 | few | TRBV28 | CASASGNRELFF | TGTGCCAGTGCTAGCGGGAACCGGGAGCTGTTTTTT
TRBJ2-1 | 16 | TRBD1 | - | TRBV4-2 | CASSQGLGQGRNEQFF | TGTGCCAGCAGCCAGGGCCTCGGACAGGGGAGGAATGAGCAGTTCTTC
TRBJ2-5 | 17 | TRBD1 | - | TRBV5-8 | CASSLLTGGTTQETQYF | TGTGCCAGCAGCTTACTAACAGGGGGCACAACTCAAGAGACCCAGTACTTC